This entry features one T cell receptor beta chain sequence. This sample is drawn from a study of T cell clones after liver transplantation. The CDR3 runs to 17 residues. The ends lost 1 base at V and 5 bases at J; junction bases unmatched: 10. CDR1 KGHSH and CDR2 LQKENI come from the germline V gene. Only in-frame clones appear in the TCRdb table, and some are missing; sequencing was by immunoSEQ multiplex PCR. Of 95,000 to 130,000 clones listed, over 75% were seen once; the top ten hold approximately 0.84%. The J gene is TRBJ2-5, the V gene TRBV18, with TRBD1 matching 10 bases. Sequences were derived from CD4+ T cells from blood, sampled 12 months after liver transplant. This clonotype originated in a human patient who received a liver transplant. Some of these T cells may belong to the graft donor. The CDR3 sequence: CASSPLPAGTGVETQYF. CDR3 nucleotide sequence: TGTGCCAGCTCACCACTCCCAGCCGGGACAGGGGTGGAGACCCAGTACTTC.